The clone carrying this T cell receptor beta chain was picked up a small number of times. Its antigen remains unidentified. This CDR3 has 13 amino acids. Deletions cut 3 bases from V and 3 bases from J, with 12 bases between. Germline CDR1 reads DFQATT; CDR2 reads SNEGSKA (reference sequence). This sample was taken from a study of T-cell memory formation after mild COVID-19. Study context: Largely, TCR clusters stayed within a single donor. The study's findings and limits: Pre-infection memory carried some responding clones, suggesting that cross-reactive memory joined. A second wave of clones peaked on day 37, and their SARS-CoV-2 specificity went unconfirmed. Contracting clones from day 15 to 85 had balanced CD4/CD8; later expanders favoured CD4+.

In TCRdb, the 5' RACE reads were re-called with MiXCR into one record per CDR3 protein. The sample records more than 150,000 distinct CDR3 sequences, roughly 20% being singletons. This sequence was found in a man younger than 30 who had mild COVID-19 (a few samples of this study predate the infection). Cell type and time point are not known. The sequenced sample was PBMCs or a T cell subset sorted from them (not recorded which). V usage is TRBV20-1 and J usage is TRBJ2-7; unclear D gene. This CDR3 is CSARSPRNYEQYV. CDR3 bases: TGCAGTGCTAGGAGTCCGCGGAACTACGAGCAGTACGTC.